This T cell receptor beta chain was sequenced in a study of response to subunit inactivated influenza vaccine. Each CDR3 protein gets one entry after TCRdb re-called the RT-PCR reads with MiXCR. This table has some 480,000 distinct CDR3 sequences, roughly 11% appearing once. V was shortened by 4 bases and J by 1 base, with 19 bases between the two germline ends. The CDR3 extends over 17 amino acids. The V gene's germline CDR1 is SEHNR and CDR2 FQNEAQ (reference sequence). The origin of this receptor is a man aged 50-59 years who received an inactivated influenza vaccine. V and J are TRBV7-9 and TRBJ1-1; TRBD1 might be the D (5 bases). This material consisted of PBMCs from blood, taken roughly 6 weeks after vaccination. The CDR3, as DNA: TGTGCCAGCAGCTCATACCGGGACTATGGCTGGAACACTGAAGCTTTCTTT. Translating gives CASSSYRDYGWNTEAFF.